This T cell receptor beta chain is drawn from a study of CXCR3-negative and CXCR3-positive naive CD8 T cells. Researchers sorted roughly 310,000 cells of each CD8+ T cell subset in triplicate. General study findings and limits: Naive subsets had comparable surface CD5; TCR strength was inferred from TRB CDR3 properties.

Details on this clonotype: The antigen remains undetermined.

UMI-tagged TRB cDNA libraries were built via 5' RACE. TCRdb re-called the 5' RACE reads, yielding one record per CDR3 amino acid sequence without DNA. The sample's table shows about 38,000 distinct CDR3 sequences. Germline CDR1 DFQATT, CDR2 SNEGSKA (reference sequence). CDR3 length equals 14 residues. This chain uses TRBV20-1 with TRBJ2-3; the D call from TCRdb, TRBD1, cannot be confirmed without DNA. Sequencing input: memory CD8+ T cells from blood. The source is a human donor in good health. Some clones in this sample may be carry-over from other donors' samples. The CDR3: CSARPREITDTQYF.